This T cell receptor (beta chain) emerged from a study of cytomegalovirus exposure and HLA in healthy donors. This clone was seen a single time. Its antigen is undetermined. Both 60 Vbeta primers and 13 Jbeta primers went into the PCR. Repertoires were generated with immunoSEQ multiplex PCR, while TCRdb's copy carries only in-frame clones and drops some. The table lists roughly 60,000 clones, around 77% of them singletons. Germline CDR1 is SGHDT and CDR2 is YYEEEE. Germline trimming cut 1 base from V and 0 bases from J; bases unmatched to any gene: 7. This CDR3 has 17 residues. Overall study findings and caveats: In a later analysis, HLA-associated TCR beta chains were more clonally expanded than equally common others. A later analysis linked a missense variant in DCLRE1C to the trimming of TCR beta V and J genes. By HLA locus, TCR association rates varied in a later analysis, with DRB1 showing the most and HLA-C the fewest.

This sequence was found in a woman between 40 and 50 years old in good health and CMV-seropositive. Sequenced: PBMCs. The gene calls are TRBV5-6 and TRBJ1-2, with 9 bases aligning to TRBD1. For the CDR3, the DNA is TGTGCCAGCAGCTTGCCCGGGACAGGGCGTGCTAACTATGGCTACACCTTC. Encoded protein: CASSLPGTGRANYGYTF.